These T cell receptor beta chains were read from a single sample in a study of T cell responses to AZD1222 COVID-19 vaccine. Sequenced by immunoSEQ multiplex PCR; TCRdb stores in-frame clones only, minus some. The sample shows some 120,000 clones, around 90% of them seen only once. The source was peripheral blood, collected 28 days after the second dose of the MenACWY control vaccine. The receptors stem from an adult who received the MenACWY meningococcal vaccine as a control. Both conserved end residues are part of each CDR3. Fields, in order: clone size, V gene, J gene, CDR3 length, D gene, CDR3 protein, CDR3 DNA. D genes are given only for firm matches. Clone size is stated in some rows and not others, as once, few, many or a class when expanded.

clone size: -; V gene: TRBV4-3; J gene: TRBJ1-6; CDR3 length: 13; D gene: -; CDR3 protein: CASSSSYNSPLHF; CDR3 DNA: TGCGCCAGCAGCTCCTCCTATAATTCACCCCTCCACTTT
clone size: -; V gene: TRBV29-1; J gene: TRBJ2-2; CDR3 length: 12; D gene: -; CDR3 protein: CSGKTNTGELFF; CDR3 DNA: TGCAGCGGTAAAACGAACACCGGGGAGCTGTTTTTT
clone size: -; V gene: TRBV3-1/TRBV3-2; J gene: TRBJ2-3; CDR3 length: 15; D gene: -; CDR3 protein: CASSQDGARGDTQYF; CDR3 DNA: TGTGCCAGCAGCCAAGATGGGGCGAGGGGGGATACGCAGTATTTT
clone size: -; V gene: TRBV6-1; J gene: TRBJ2-5; CDR3 length: 17; D gene: TRBD1; CDR3 protein: CASSAHGAGGSQETQYF; CDR3 DNA: TGTGCCAGCAGTGCCCATGGGGCAGGGGGATCTCAAGAGACCCAGTACTTC
clone size: -; V gene: TRBV7-9; J gene: TRBJ2-3; CDR3 length: 19; D gene: TRBD1; CDR3 protein: CASSGPGQGTTRVTDTQYF; CDR3 DNA: TGTGCCAGCAGCGGCCCGGGACAGGGGACGACGCGGGTCACAGATACGCAGTATTTT
clone size: -; V gene: TRBV6-5; J gene: TRBJ2-1; CDR3 length: 16; D gene: -; CDR3 protein: CASSYGSENPYNEQFF; CDR3 DNA: TGTGCCAGCAGTTACGGGTCGGAAAACCCCTACAATGAGCAGTTCTTC
clone size: -; V gene: TRBV10-2; J gene: TRBJ2-1; CDR3 length: 12; D gene: -; CDR3 protein: CASFDPPNEQFF; CDR3 DNA: TGCGCCAGCTTCGACCCTCCCAATGAGCAGTTCTTC
clone size: -; V gene: TRBV9; J gene: TRBJ2-3; CDR3 length: 15; D gene: TRBD2; CDR3 protein: CASSVAGGRGDTQYF; CDR3 DNA: TGTGCCAGCAGCGTAGCGGGAGGACGTGGGGATACGCAGTATTTT
clone size: -; V gene: TRBV6-5; J gene: TRBJ1-5; CDR3 length: 15; D gene: -; CDR3 protein: CASSSKDGFNQPQHF; CDR3 DNA: TGTGCCAGCAGTTCTAAGGACGGCTTCAATCAGCCCCAGCATTTT
clone size: -; V gene: TRBV27; J gene: TRBJ2-5; CDR3 length: 15; D gene: TRBD2; CDR3 protein: CASSKPRLAEETQYF; CDR3 DNA: TGTGCCAGCAGCAAACCTCGACTAGCGGAAGAGACCCAGTACTTC
clone size: -; V gene: TRBV5-1; J gene: TRBJ2-7; CDR3 length: 15; D gene: -; CDR3 protein: CASSLGGARSYEQYF; CDR3 DNA: TGCGCCAGCAGCTTGGGGGGGGCCCGATCCTACGAGCAGTACTTC
clone size: -; V gene: TRBV28; J gene: TRBJ1-4; CDR3 length: 14; D gene: TRBD1; CDR3 protein: CASRSQGAYEKLFF; CDR3 DNA: TGTGCCAGCAGGTCACAGGGGGCGTATGAAAAACTGTTTTTT
clone size: -; V gene: TRBV5-4; J gene: TRBJ1-1; CDR3 length: 16; D gene: -; CDR3 protein: CASSLVGGGRRTEAFF; CDR3 DNA: TGTGCCAGCAGCTTGGTCGGGGGGGGGCGAAGAACTGAAGCTTTCTTT
clone size: -; V gene: TRBV27; J gene: TRBJ1-1; CDR3 length: 14; D gene: -; CDR3 protein: CASSLGGLETEAFF; CDR3 DNA: TGTGCCAGCAGTTTAGGGGGGTTGGAAACTGAAGCTTTCTTT
clone size: -; V gene: TRBV12-3/TRBV12-4; J gene: TRBJ2-7; CDR3 length: 12; D gene: -; CDR3 protein: CASGFLRYEQYF; CDR3 DNA: TGTGCCAGCGGGTTCCTACGGTACGAGCAGTACTTC
clone size: once; V gene: TRBV18; J gene: TRBJ1-1; CDR3 length: 15; D gene: -; CDR3 protein: CASSPPGTRNTEAFF; CDR3 DNA: TGTGCCAGCTCACCACCTGGGACACGGAACACTGAAGCTTTCTTT
clone size: -; V gene: TRBV5-6; J gene: TRBJ2-5; CDR3 length: 14; D gene: -; CDR3 protein: CASSSGQAGETQYF; CDR3 DNA: TGTGCCAGCAGCTCGGGTCAGGCTGGGGAGACCCAGTACTTC
clone size: once; V gene: TRBV3-1/TRBV3-2; J gene: TRBJ1-6; CDR3 length: 15; D gene: TRBD1; CDR3 protein: CASSQLTGVNSPLHF; CDR3 DNA: TGTGCCAGCAGCCAACTGACAGGGGTAAATTCACCCCTCCACTTT
clone size: -; V gene: TRBV4-3; J gene: TRBJ1-2; CDR3 length: 15; D gene: TRBD1; CDR3 protein: CASSQDPGGNYGYTF; CDR3 DNA: TGCGCCAGCAGCCAAGACCCAGGGGGGAACTATGGCTACACCTTC
clone size: -; V gene: TRBV28; J gene: TRBJ1-2; CDR3 length: 14; D gene: -; CDR3 protein: CASNFVGRYYGYTF; CDR3 DNA: TGTGCCAGCAATTTTGTCGGGAGGTACTATGGCTACACCTTC
clone size: -; V gene: TRBV6-6; J gene: TRBJ1-1; CDR3 length: 11; D gene: -; CDR3 protein: CASSWGVEAFF; CDR3 DNA: TGTGCCAGCAGCTGGGGCGTTGAAGCTTTCTTT
clone size: -; V gene: TRBV24-1; J gene: TRBJ2-3; CDR3 length: 19; D gene: TRBD2; CDR3 protein: CATSEGSFGTSGVADTQYF; CDR3 DNA: TGTGCCACCAGTGAGGGGTCTTTCGGTACTAGCGGGGTTGCAGATACGCAGTATTTT
clone size: -; V gene: TRBV11-2; J gene: TRBJ1-1; CDR3 length: 14; D gene: -; CDR3 protein: CASSGYSGGSEAFF; CDR3 DNA: TGTGCCAGCAGCGGCTATTCGGGGGGCTCTGAAGCTTTCTTT
clone size: -; V gene: TRBV10-2; J gene: TRBJ2-1; CDR3 length: 14; D gene: TRBD2; CDR3 protein: CASSDGGVYNEQFF; CDR3 DNA: TGCGCCAGCAGTGACGGGGGGGTTTACAATGAGCAGTTCTTC
clone size: -; V gene: TRBV7-6; J gene: TRBJ2-3; CDR3 length: 16; D gene: TRBD2; CDR3 protein: CASSLDFSGSTDTQYF; CDR3 DNA: TGTGCCAGCAGCTTAGACTTTAGCGGGAGTACAGATACGCAGTATTTT
clone size: -; V gene: TRBV28; J gene: TRBJ1-1; CDR3 length: 11; D gene: -; CDR3 protein: CASSSQGRVFF; CDR3 DNA: TGTGCCAGCAGTTCGCAGGGACGAGTTTTCTTT
clone size: -; V gene: TRBV5-1; J gene: TRBJ2-1; CDR3 length: 13; D gene: TRBD1; CDR3 protein: CASSRDSYNEQFF; CDR3 DNA: TGCGCCAGCAGCCGGGACAGCTACAATGAGCAGTTCTTC
clone size: once; V gene: TRBV11-2; J gene: TRBJ1-3; CDR3 length: 15; D gene: -; CDR3 protein: CASSFWGLSGNTIYF; CDR3 DNA: TGTGCCAGCAGCTTTTGGGGGCTCTCTGGAAACACCATATATTTT
clone size: -; V gene: TRBV11-3; J gene: TRBJ2-3; CDR3 length: 13; D gene: -; CDR3 protein: CASSLRQADTQYF; CDR3 DNA: TGTGCCAGCAGCTTACGGCAGGCAGATACGCAGTATTTT
clone size: -; V gene: TRBV6-4; J gene: TRBJ2-2; CDR3 length: 13; D gene: -; CDR3 protein: CASSDFSNGELFF; CDR3 DNA: TGTGCCAGCAGTGACTTTTCTAACGGGGAGCTGTTTTTT
clone size: -; V gene: TRBV7-9; J gene: TRBJ2-1; CDR3 length: 16; D gene: -; CDR3 protein: CASSSPGRSSYNEQFF; CDR3 DNA: TGTGCCAGCAGCTCACCGGGACGGAGCTCCTACAATGAGCAGTTCTTC
clone size: -; V gene: TRBV12-3/TRBV12-4; J gene: TRBJ2-5; CDR3 length: 13; D gene: -; CDR3 protein: CASRRQGQETQYF; CDR3 DNA: TGTGCCAGCAGGCGCCAAGGCCAAGAGACCCAGTACTTC